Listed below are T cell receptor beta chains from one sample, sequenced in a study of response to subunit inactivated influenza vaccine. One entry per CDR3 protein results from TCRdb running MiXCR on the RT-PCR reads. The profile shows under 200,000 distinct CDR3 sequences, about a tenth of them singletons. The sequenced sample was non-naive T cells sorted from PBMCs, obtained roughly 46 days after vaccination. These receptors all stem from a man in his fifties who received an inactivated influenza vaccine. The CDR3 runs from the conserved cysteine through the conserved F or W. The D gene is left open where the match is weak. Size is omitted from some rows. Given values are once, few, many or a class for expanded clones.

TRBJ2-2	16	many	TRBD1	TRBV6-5	TGTGCCAGCAGTTACTCGCCGACAGGGGTAACCGGGGAGCTGTTTTTT	CASSYSPTGVTGELFF
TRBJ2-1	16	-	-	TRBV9	TGTGCCAGCAGCGTAGAGGTCGGGGTGAGGTACAATGAGCAGTTCTTC	CASSVEVGVRYNEQFF
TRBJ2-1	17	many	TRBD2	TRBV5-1	TGCGCCAGCTTTGACCACCCTGAGCTAGCGGGGGGGTTTGAGCAGTTCTTC	CASFDHPELAGGFEQFF
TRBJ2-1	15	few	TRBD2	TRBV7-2	TGTGCCAGCAGCTTAGATCTAGCGGGACTCGATGAGCAGTTCTTC	CASSLDLAGLDEQFF
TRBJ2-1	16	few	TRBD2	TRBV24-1	TGTGCCACCAGTGATCTACTAGCGGGGGGGCGAAATGAGCAGTTCTTC	CATSDLLAGGRNEQFF
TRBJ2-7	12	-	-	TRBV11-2	TGTGCCAGCAGGTCCCGCCCGGGCGAGCAGTACTTC	CASRSRPGEQYF
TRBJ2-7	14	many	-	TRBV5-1	TGCGCCAGCAGCGGCGGGGCCGGCTCCTACGAGCAGTACTTC	CASSGGAGSYEQYF
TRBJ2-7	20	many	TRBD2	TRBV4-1	TGCGCCAGCAGCCAAGTCCTCGTTTGGACTAGCGGGGGGCAACTCTACGAGCAGTACTTC	CASSQVLVWTSGGQLYEQYF
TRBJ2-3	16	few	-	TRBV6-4	TGTGCCAGCAGTGCCGTTTCAGGCTCCCCCACAGATACGCAGTATTTT	CASSAVSGSPTDTQYF
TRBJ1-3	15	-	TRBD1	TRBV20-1	TGCAGTGCTAGTACTACAGGGGGCACTGGAAACACCATATATTTT	CSASTTGGTGNTIYF
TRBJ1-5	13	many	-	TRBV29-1	TGCAGCGTTGAGACGGATAGCAATCAGCCCCAGCATTTT	CSVETDSNQPQHF
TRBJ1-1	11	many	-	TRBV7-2	TGTGCCAGCAGGTTAAACACTGAAGCTTTCTTT	CASRLNTEAFF
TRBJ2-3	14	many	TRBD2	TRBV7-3	TGTGCCAGCAGCCCTGGGACTAGCGGCCTAACGCAGTATTTT	CASSPGTSGLTQYF
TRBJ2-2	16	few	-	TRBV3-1	TGTGCCAGCAGCCCACAGGACAGAACGAACACCGGGGAGCTGTTTTTT	CASSPQDRTNTGELFF
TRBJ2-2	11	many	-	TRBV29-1	TGCAGCGTTGGCCGTGGCGGGGAGCTGTTTTTT	CSVGRGGELFF